This T cell receptor beta chain was recorded in a study of blood T cell repertoires in COVID-19. In the study overall: T cells, B-cell-depleted T cells, or PBMCs supplied cDNA or gDNA.

In the authors' methods: Cell counts per sample came from amplifying reference gene primers. Libraries were prepared by immunoSEQ multiplex PCR; TCRdb keeps only in-frame clonotypes and omits some of them. That table is the source of V, J and clone size, and D and trimming were worked out from the DNA. Found here are over 120,000 clones, more than 75% of them singletons; the top ten hold approximately 5%. This CDR3 is built from 17 residues. Germline CDR1 is SGHVS and CDR2 is FNYEAQ. With V trimmed by 5 bases and J by 4 bases, 15 bases remained unmatched. The receptor comes from a human donor in a cohort sampled during active COVID-19. The J gene is TRBJ2-3, the V gene TRBV7-6; TRBD2 agrees at 7 bases. Source material: peripheral blood. CDR3 DNA: TGTGCCAGCAGCCGGATTCCGGGTTCGGGAGGCTCAGATACGCAGTATTTT. This gives the protein CASSRIPGSGGSDTQYF.